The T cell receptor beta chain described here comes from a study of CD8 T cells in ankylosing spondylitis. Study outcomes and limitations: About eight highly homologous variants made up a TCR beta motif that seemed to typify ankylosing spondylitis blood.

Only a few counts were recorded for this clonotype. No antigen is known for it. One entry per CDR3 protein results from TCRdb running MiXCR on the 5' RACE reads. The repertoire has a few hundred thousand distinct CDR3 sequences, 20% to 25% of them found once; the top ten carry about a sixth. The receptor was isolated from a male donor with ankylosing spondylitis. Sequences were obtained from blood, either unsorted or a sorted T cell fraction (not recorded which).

CDR3: CASSLSLTGGTEAFF. For the CDR3, the DNA is TGTGCCAGCAGCTTATCCCTGACAGGGGGCACTGAAGCTTTCTTT. The chain links TRBV7-2 to TRBJ1-1; the match to TRBD1 covers 9 bases. V lost 2 bases and J lost 4; bases outside the gene matches: 5. Germline V gene lookup returns CDR1 SGHTA and CDR2 FQGNSA. The CDR3 totals 15 residues.